The source of this TCR beta chain is a study of cytomegalovirus exposure and HLA in healthy donors. As regards this clone: Its specificity is not known.

The CDR3 runs to 16 residues. Germline V lookup: CDR1 KGHSH, CDR2 LQKENI. The V gene lost 3 bases and the J gene lost 4 bases, with 16 bases spanning the gap. PCR was performed using 60 Vbeta and 13 Jbeta primers. Profiled with immunoSEQ multiplex PCR; TCRdb holds only in-frame clones, not every one. The sample contains around 150,000 clones, roughly 79% of which appear only once. Study observations and caveats: In a later analysis, DRB1 alleles had the most associated TCRs; HLA-C alleles the fewest.

Whereas donors were nominally healthy upon sampling, unrecorded immune exposures were probable. The specimen was PBMCs. The chain is built from TRBV18 and TRBJ2-1, with D perhaps TRBD1 (5 bases). The receptor's source is a woman between 25 and 40 years old in good health and CMV-seronegative. In DNA form, the CDR3 reads TGTGCCAGCTCACCTCCTCGGACAAAGGTGTACAATGAGCAGTTCTTC. Residues: CASSPPRTKVYNEQFF.